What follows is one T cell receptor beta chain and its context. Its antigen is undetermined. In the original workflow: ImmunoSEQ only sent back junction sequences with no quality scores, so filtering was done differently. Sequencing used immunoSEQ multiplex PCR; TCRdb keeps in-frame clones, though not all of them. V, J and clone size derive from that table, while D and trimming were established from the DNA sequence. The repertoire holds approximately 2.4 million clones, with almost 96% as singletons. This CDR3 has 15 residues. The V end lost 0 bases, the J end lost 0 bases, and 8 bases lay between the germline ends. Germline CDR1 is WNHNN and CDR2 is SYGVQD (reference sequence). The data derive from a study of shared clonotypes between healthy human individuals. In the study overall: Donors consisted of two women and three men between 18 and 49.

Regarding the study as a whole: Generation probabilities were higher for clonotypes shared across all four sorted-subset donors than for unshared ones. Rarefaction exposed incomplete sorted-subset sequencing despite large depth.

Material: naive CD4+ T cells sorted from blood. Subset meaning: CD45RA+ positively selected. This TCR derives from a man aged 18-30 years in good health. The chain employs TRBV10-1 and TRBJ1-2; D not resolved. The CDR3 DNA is TGCGCCAGCAGTGAGTCGAGGACGTCTAACTATGGCTACACCTTC. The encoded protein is CASSESRTSNYGYTF.